The 27 T cell receptor beta chains listed next were all sequenced from one sample in a study of blood T cell repertoires in COVID-19. This table comes from immunoSEQ multiplex PCR, and its TCRdb copy is limited to in-frame clones, with some not included. The sample records about 360,000 clones, roughly 90% being singletons. The sequencing input was PBMCs or T cells enriched from blood (not recorded which). The origin of the receptors is a middle-aged woman with acute COVID-19.

The J gene is TRBJ2-7, the V gene TRBV30, with D possibly TRBD1 on 5 matching bases. The CDR3 consists of 13 residues. CDR1 is GTSNPN, CDR2 SVGIG, per germline (reference sequence). V was pared by 3 bases and J by 2 bases, with 11 bases between. Written as DNA, the CDR3 is TGTGCCTGGAGCCCAGGGCCGGCCTACGAGCAGTACTTC. It specifies CAWSPGPAYEQYF.

This rearrangement joins TRBV19 to TRBJ2-7; 8 bases match TRBD1. Trimming removed 4 bases from V and 6 bases from J; junction bases left unmatched: 8. Germline V lookup: CDR1 LNHDA, CDR2 SQIVND (reference sequence). The CDR3 is made up of 14 amino acids. The CDR3 nucleotides are TGTGCCAGTAGTACACAGGGGGGTTCTCTCGAGCAGTACTTC. Amino acid sequence: CASSTQGGSLEQYF. Based on the CDR3 plus reference TRBV19 and TRBJ2-7, the full variable domain is DGGITQSPKYLFRKEGQNVTLSCEQNLNHDAMYWYRQDPGQGLRLIYYSQIVNDFQKGDIAEGYSVSREKKESFPLTVTSAQKNPTAFYLCASSTQGGSLEQYFGPGTRLTVT.

The genes are TRBV5-4 and TRBJ1-6, with 9 bases matching TRBD1. CDR3 size: 15 residues. Trimming removed 0 bases from V and 9 bases from J; junction bases left unmatched: 4. Per the germline V gene, CDR1 is SGHNT and CDR2 is YYREEE (reference sequence). CDR3 nucleotides: TGTGCCAGCAGCTTGGCCGGGACAGGGATTTCACCCCTCCACTTT. Translating gives CASSLAGTGISPLHF.

The V call is TRBV5-1, the J call TRBJ1-2; weak D call: TRBD1 (5 bases). V was pared by 6 bases and J by 1 base, with 13 bases between. Germline CDR1 SGHRS, CDR2 YFSETQ. The CDR3 sequence is 14 residues long. CDR3 amino acids: CASKAGEGNYGYTF. In nucleotides, the CDR3 is TGCGCCAGCAAAGCGGGGGAAGGTAACTATGGCTACACCTTC.

The V and J genes are TRBV23-1 and TRBJ2-7; D gene unclear. TRBV23-1 is an ORF for which the function is uncertain. V lost 4 bases, J lost 0 bases, and 7 bases lay in between. The CDR3 is 13 residues long. The CDR3 DNA reads TGCGCCAGCAGTCCTCGGGTCTCCTACGAGCAGTACTTC. Its translation is CASSPRVSYEQYF.

The chain uses TRBV19 and TRBJ1-2, with TRBD1 identical over 9 bases. Trimming removed 5 bases from V and 5 bases from J; junction bases left unmatched: 27. Germline CDR1 reads LNHDA; CDR2 reads SQIVND (reference sequence). The CDR3 runs 21 residues. Here the CDR3 DNA reads TGTGCCAGTAGTGGCGGGGTTTGGGTGAGGAATACAGGGGGCGACGAATATGGCTACACCTTC. It translates to CASSGGVWVRNTGGDEYGYTF. Using reference TRBV19 and TRBJ1-2 for the parts outside the CDR3, the full variable domain is DGGITQSPKYLFRKEGQNVTLSCEQNLNHDAMYWYRQDPGQGLRLIYYSQIVNDFQKGDIAEGYSVSREKKESFPLTVTSAQKNPTAFYLCASSGGVWVRNTGGDEYGYTFGSGTRLTVV.

This chain uses TRBV9 with TRBJ1-2; D gene ambiguous. The CDR3 contains 14 residues. The germline V gene encodes CDR1 SGDLS and CDR2 YYNGEE. V lost 4 bases and J lost 0, with 10 bases in between. The CDR3 DNA reads TGTGCCAGCAGCCCTCAGATTTCTAACTATGGCTACACCTTC. Translation: CASSPQISNYGYTF.

This chain joins TRBV14 and TRBJ1-3; unclear D gene. Trimming left V 2 bases short and J 0 bases short, with 14 bases between. The length of the CDR3 is 17 residues. Per the germline V gene, CDR1 is SGHDN and CDR2 is FVKESK. The CDR3 DNA is TGTGCCAGCAGCCAACTCCCCGGCCGGAGCTCTGGAAACACCATATATTTT. It translates to CASSQLPGRSSGNTIYF.

The rearrangement uses TRBV7-2 and TRBJ2-3, with 8 bases identical to TRBD1. Per the germline V gene, CDR1 is SGHTA and CDR2 is FQGNSA. With 3 bases clipped from V and 0 bases from J, the junction kept 2 bases outside the gene matches. The length of the CDR3 is 15 residues. The CDR3 sequence: CASSLTGVSTDTQYF. The CDR3 DNA reads as TGTGCCAGCAGCTTGACAGGGGTTAGCACAGATACGCAGTATTTT.

This sequence joins TRBV3-1 (or the pseudogene TRBV3-2) and TRBJ1-1; D might be TRBD1 (5 bases). With 3 bases removed from V and 2 bases from J, the gap between germline ends came to 13 bases. CDR1 is LGHDT and CDR2 is YNNKEL in the germline V gene (reference sequence). This CDR3 is built from 15 residues. The CDR3 region has the DNA TGTGCCAGCAGCCACTTACGACAGATTAACACTGAAGCTTTCTTT. Its protein product is CASSHLRQINTEAFF.

The chain is built from TRBV4-1 and TRBJ2-3; 8 nucleotides match TRBD1. J lost 3 bases, V lost 1 base, and 3 bases had no gene match. CDR3 length equals 15 residues. From germline, CDR1 is MGHRA and CDR2 YSYEKL. In DNA form, the CDR3 reads TGCGCCAGCAGCCAAGTAGACAGGGGAACAGATACGCAGTATTTT. This encodes CASSQVDRGTDTQYF.

V gene TRBV7-9 combines with J gene TRBJ2-5, with a tentative D call TRBD2 (6 bases). The CDR3 extends over 15 amino acids. Germline assignment: CDR1 SEHNR and CDR2 FQNEAQ (reference sequence). V was pared by 1 base and J by 1 base, with 10 bases between. CDR3 in amino acids: CASSLGGASQETQYF. The CDR3 DNA is TGTGCCAGCAGCTTAGGCGGGGCCTCCCAAGAGACCCAGTACTTC.

The rearrangement joins TRBV2 to TRBJ1-5; tentatively, D is TRBD1 (5 bases). This CDR3 is 13 amino acids long. Germline loops: CDR1 SNHLY, CDR2 FYNNEI. V was pared by 5 bases and J by 4 bases, with 9 bases between. CDR3 sequence reads: CASSRQPNQPQHF. CDR3 nucleotides: TGTGCCAGCAGTCGACAGCCTAATCAGCCCCAGCATTTT. Drawing the rest from reference TRBV2 and TRBJ1-5, the complete variable domain is EPEVTQTPSHQVTQMGQEVILRCVPISNHLYFYWYRQILGQKVEFLVSFYNNEISEKSEIFDDQFSVERPDGSNFTLKIRSTKLEDSAMYFCASSRQPNQPQHFGDGTRLSIL.

This chain joins TRBV3-1 (or the pseudogene TRBV3-2) and TRBJ2-1; maybe TRBD2 (6 bases). In germline, CDR1 is LGHDT, CDR2 YNNKEL (reference sequence). V lost 3 bases, J lost 5 bases, and 14 bases lay in between. This CDR3 has 15 residues. CDR3 region: CASSHFGTGDNEQFF. DNA for the CDR3: TGTGCCAGCAGCCATTTCGGAACGGGGGACAATGAGCAGTTCTTC.

This CDR3 is CASSVSGGEFYNEQFF. For the CDR3, the DNA is TGTGCCAGTAGTGTTAGCGGGGGGGAGTTCTACAATGAGCAGTTCTTC. V usage is TRBV19 and J usage is TRBJ2-1; 11 bases match TRBD2. After removal of 5 bases from V and 3 bases from J, the junction contained 6 bases not matched to a gene. CDR1 is LNHDA, CDR2 SQIVND, per germline (reference sequence). This CDR3 contains 16 residues.

The V call is TRBV6-4, the J call TRBJ1-5, with 8 nucleotides matching TRBD1. The CDR3 is made up of 14 amino acids. Germline V gene data show CDR1 as MRHNA and CDR2 as SNTAGT. With 4 bases clipped from V and 5 bases from J, the junction kept 4 bases outside the gene matches. CDR3 sequence reads: CASSATGAHQPQHF. CDR3 bases: TGTGCCAGCAGTGCGACAGGGGCACATCAGCCCCAGCATTTT.

J is TRBJ2-2 and V is TRBV21-1; whether TRBD2, the table's D call, matches the DNA was not checked. TRBV21-1 is a listed pseudogene. The CDR3 loop spans 15 amino acids. The CDR3 loop is CATEIRRENTGELFF. In DNA, the CDR3 is TGTGCCACGGAAATAAGACGGGAGAACACCGGGGAGCTGTTTTTT.

The rearrangement joins TRBV19 to TRBJ1-6; 10 bases fit TRBD1. This CDR3 is built from 14 residues. Trimming cost V 5 bases and J 14 bases; bases outside gene matches: 9. The germline CDR1 and CDR2 sequences are LNHDA and SQIVND (reference sequence). The CDR3 region is CASSWTGGKRSLHF. The CDR3 DNA is TGTGCCAGTAGTTGGACAGGGGGTAAGAGGTCCCTCCACTTT.

As concerns this clone: Other DNA variants within this sample encode the same CDR3. This chain uses TRBV19 with TRBJ1-5, with TRBD1 matching 7 bases. Germline V gene sequence: CDR1 LNHDA, CDR2 SQIVND (reference sequence). This CDR3 has 13 amino acids. Losses at the gene ends were 4 bases for V and 7 bases for J; bases not matched to a gene: 4. DNA of the CDR3: TGTGCCAGTAGTAGGGACAGAAACCAGCCCCAGCATTTT. Its protein is CASSRDRNQPQHF. Filled out from reference TRBV19 and TRBJ1-5, the complete variable domain reads DGGITQSPKYLFRKEGQNVTLSCEQNLNHDAMYWYRQDPGQGLRLIYYSQIVNDFQKGDIAEGYSVSREKKESFPLTVTSAQKNPTAFYLCASSRDRNQPQHFGDGTRLSIL.

The rearrangement joins TRBV19 to TRBJ1-2; 9 positions match TRBD1. V lost 4 bases and J lost 4; bases outside the gene matches: 7. In germline, CDR1 is LNHDA, CDR2 SQIVND (reference sequence). The CDR3 is 15 residues long. The CDR3 region has the DNA TGTGCCAGTAGTAGACAGGGACAGGGAGCCTATGGCTACACCTTC. Translating gives CASSRQGQGAYGYTF.

The gene calls are TRBV5-1 and TRBJ1-1, with D perhaps matching TRBD1 (5 bases). This CDR3 comprises 14 residues. Germline values: CDR1 SGHRS, CDR2 YFSETQ. The V end lost 7 bases, the J end lost 4 bases, and 17 bases lay between the germline ends. CDR3 nucleotides: TGCGCCAGCCGGGCTGGCGGGACGGGCACTGAAGCTTTCTTT. As protein: CASRAGGTGTEAFF.

The chain is built from TRBV7-2 and TRBJ2-1; D unclear. The CDR3 covers 13 residues. Trimming removed 4 bases from V and 14 bases from J, with 18 bases in between. Germline-derived CDR1 and CDR2 are SGHTA and FQGNSA. CDR3 coding DNA: TGTGCCAGCAGCTCCCCCCCCTCCGCCCCTAAGTTCTTC. This sequence encodes CASSSPPSAPKFF.

The chain joins TRBV12-5 to TRBJ2-7; 10 bases align to TRBD1. The CDR3 runs 14 residues. With 6 bases clipped from V and 7 bases from J, the junction kept 9 bases outside the gene matches. Germline values: CDR1 LGHNT, CDR2 FRNRAP. This CDR3 is CASGGTGEVGEQYF. CDR3 sequence (DNA): TGTGCTAGTGGCGGGACAGGGGAGGTGGGGGAGCAGTACTTC.

This clone was counted once. The CDR3 reads CASSLISGSNTDTQYF. The DNA of the CDR3 is TGTGCCAGCAGCTTAATATCAGGCTCAAACACAGATACGCAGTATTTT. The rearrangement links TRBV7-8 to TRBJ2-3, with D uncertain. Germline V gene lookup returns CDR1 SGHVS and CDR2 FQNEAQ. CDR3 length equals 16 residues. Between the trimmed V and J ends, which lost 2 bases and 2 bases, there was a span of 14 bases.

The chain combines TRBV30 with TRBJ1-2, with 7 nucleotides matching TRBD1. Per germline, CDR1 GTSNPN and CDR2 SVGIG (reference sequence). The CDR3 runs to 12 residues. Germline trimming cut 8 bases from V and 3 bases from J; bases unmatched to any gene: 6. CDR3 protein: CASDRDYYGYTF. In DNA form, the CDR3 reads TGTGCCAGTGACAGGGATTACTATGGCTACACCTTC.

The chain carries TRBV30 and TRBJ1-1; the D gene is possibly TRBD1 (5 bases). Deletions cut 2 bases from V and 6 bases from J, with 16 bases between. Germline-derived CDR1 and CDR2 are GTSNPN and SVGIG (reference sequence). The length of the CDR3 is 14 residues. The CDR3: CAWSYRGMGPEAFF. Written as DNA, the CDR3 is TGTGCCTGGAGTTATCGGGGGATGGGCCCTGAAGCTTTCTTT.

This clone was seen more than once but under ten times. The rearrangement links TRBV15 to TRBJ2-2; D may be TRBD2 (5 bases). The CDR3 consists of 13 residues. V lost 5 bases and J lost 2, with 6 bases in between. Germline V gene lookup returns CDR1 LNHNV and CDR2 YYDKDF (reference sequence). In DNA form, the CDR3 reads TGTGCCACCAGCCGGACTAACACCGGGGAGCTGTTTTTT. Protein product: CATSRTNTGELFF. Complete variable domain (other parts from reference TRBV15 and TRBJ2-2): DAMVIQNPRYQVTQFGKPVTLSCSQTLNHNVMYWYQQKSSQAPKLLFHYYDKDFNNEADTPDNFQSRRPNTSFCFLDIRSPGLGDTAMYLCATSRTNTGELFFGEGSRLTVL.